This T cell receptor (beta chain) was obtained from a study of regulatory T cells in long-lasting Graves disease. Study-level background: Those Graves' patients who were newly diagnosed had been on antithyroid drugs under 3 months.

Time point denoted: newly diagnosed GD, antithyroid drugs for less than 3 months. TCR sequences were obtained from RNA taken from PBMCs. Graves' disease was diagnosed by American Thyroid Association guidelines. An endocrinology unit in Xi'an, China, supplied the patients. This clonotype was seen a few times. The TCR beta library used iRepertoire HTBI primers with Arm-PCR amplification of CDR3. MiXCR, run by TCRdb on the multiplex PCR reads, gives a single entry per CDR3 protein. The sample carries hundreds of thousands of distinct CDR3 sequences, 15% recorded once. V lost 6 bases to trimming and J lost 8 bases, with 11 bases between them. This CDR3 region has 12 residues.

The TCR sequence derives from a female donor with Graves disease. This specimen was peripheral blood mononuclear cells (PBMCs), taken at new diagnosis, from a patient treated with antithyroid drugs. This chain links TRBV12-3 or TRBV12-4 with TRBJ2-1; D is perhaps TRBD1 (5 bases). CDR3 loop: CASRQEGDEQFF. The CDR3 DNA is TGTGCCAGCAGGCAGGAAGGGGATGAGCAGTTCTTC.